The 10 T cell receptor beta chains listed next were all sequenced from one sample in a study of T cells in Graves' hyperthyroidism and ophthalmopathy. Amplification yielded TCR beta CDR3 regions, with RNA transcripts as the source. HTBI primers were the set used in a first-round RT-PCR of the TCR CDR3. TCRdb ran MiXCR on the multiplex PCR reads and lists one entry per CDR3 protein. The table includes 500,000 to 650,000 distinct CDR3 sequences, under 20% detected once. Sample: blood. These receptors were taken from a woman between 18 and 30 years old with Graves' ophthalmopathy.

This clonotype was detected many times. V gene TRBV3-1 combines with J gene TRBJ1-5; D remains ambiguous. Germline CDR1 reads LGHDT; CDR2 reads YNNKEL (reference sequence). Trimming cost V 0 bases and J 3 bases, with 9 bases left between them. The CDR3 runs 15 residues. The CDR3 reads CASSQDGANNQPQHF. DNA of the CDR3: TGTGCCAGCAGCCAAGATGGAGCCAACAATCAGCCCCAGCATTTT. The full variable domain, its missing parts supplied by reference TRBV3-1 and TRBJ1-5, is DTAVSQTPKYLVTQMGNDKSIKCEQNLGHDTMYWYKQDSKKFLKIMFSYNNKELIINETVPNRFSPKSPDKAHLNLHINSLELGDSAVYFCASSQDGANNQPQHFGDGTRLSIL.

The V gene is TRBV7-2, the J gene TRBJ1-1; D is possibly TRBD1 (5 bases). Germline V gene data show CDR1 as SGHTA and CDR2 as FQGNSA. This CDR3 region has 15 residues. V shed 1 base and J shed 4 bases, with 13 bases lying between them. The CDR3 region has the DNA TGTGCCAGCAGCTTAGGTAGGGTGGGGGGCACTGAAGCTTTCTTT. This sequence encodes CASSLGRVGGTEAFF.

This clonotype was seen only a few times. As DNA, the CDR3 is TGCAGCGTTGATAGTCTGACCAACACTGAAGCTTTCTTT. Translating gives CSVDSLTNTEAFF. This chain joins TRBV29-1 and TRBJ1-1; no reliable D call. The CDR3 runs 13 residues. With 3 bases removed from V and 2 bases from J, the gap between germline ends came to 10 bases. CDR1 is SQVTM, CDR2 ANQGSEA, per germline.

This clonotype was seen repeatedly, ten times or more. The chain combines TRBV13 with TRBJ2-7, with TRBD2 as a possible D gene (5 bases). The CDR3 has 13 residues. Trimming cost V 5 bases and J 7 bases, with 15 bases left between them. Germline V CDR1 and CDR2: PRHDT, FYEKMQ (reference sequence). As DNA, the CDR3 is TGTGCCAGCAGCCTTAGCGAGCAACCAGAGCAGTACTTC. Translated, it gives CASSLSEQPEQYF.

This clonotype occurred a few times. The chain employs TRBV4-1 and TRBJ1-2, with D possibly matching TRBD1 (6 bases). The CDR3 loop spans 14 amino acids. Germline V gives CDR1 MGHRA, CDR2 YSYEKL. V was shortened by 7 bases and J by 3 bases, with 15 bases between the two germline ends. The CDR3 DNA follows: TGCGCCAGCACCGGGGACATCCAGGACTATGGCTACACCTTC. Protein product: CASTGDIQDYGYTF.

This chain uses TRBV12-3 or TRBV12-4 with TRBJ2-5, with D perhaps assigned TRBD1 or TRBD2 (5 bases each). The CDR3 contains 13 residues. The V gene lost 8 bases and the J gene lost 2 bases, with 12 bases spanning the gap. The CDR3 bases are TGTGCCAGCGTGGGACGGAAGCAAGAGACCCAGTACTTC. Translation: CASVGRKQETQYF.

The table lists this clonotype with a few counts. The chain employs TRBV20-1 and TRBJ1-1, with D possibly TRBD1 on 6 matching bases. Germline V CDR1 and CDR2: DFQATT, SNEGSKA (reference sequence). This CDR3 spans 14 amino acids. Deletions cut 4 bases from V and 4 bases from J, with 16 bases between. CDR3 residues: CSAKDVWGATEAFF. The CDR3 coding sequence is TGCAGTGCTAAAGATGTTTGGGGGGCCACTGAAGCTTTCTTT.

This rearrangement joins TRBV18 to TRBJ2-2, with D unresolved. V lost 2 bases to trimming and J lost 1 base, with 2 bases between them. This CDR3 contains 13 residues. The germline V gene has CDR1 KGHSH and CDR2 LQKENI. CDR3 DNA: TGTGCCAGCTCACCAGTGAACACCGGGGAGCTGTTTTTT. It encodes CASSPVNTGELFF.

The chain recombines TRBV20-1 with TRBJ2-3; 10 positions agree with TRBD2. Germline V gives CDR1 DFQATT, CDR2 SNEGSKA (reference sequence). The trim removed 5 bases at V and 6 bases at J, leaving 8 bases unmatched. This CDR3 region has 14 residues. In nucleotides, the CDR3 is TGCAGTGCTTATACTAGCGGGGACTACGATACGCAGTATTTT. It translates to CSAYTSGDYDTQYF.

This clonotype was detected ten times or more. The rearrangement joins TRBV30 to TRBJ1-2; 9 bases line up with TRBD1. Unmatched junction bases numbered 9, after V lost 5 bases and J lost 5 bases. This CDR3 region has 14 residues. Germline CDR1 GTSNPN, CDR2 SVGIG (reference sequence). The chain's CDR3 is CAWAGQGIGYGYTF. CDR3 sequence (DNA): TGTGCCTGGGCGGGACAGGGAATTGGGTATGGCTACACCTTC.